This TCR beta chain originates from a study of siplizumab effects on memory and regulatory T cells. The CDR3 sequence is 13 residues long. CDR1 SSHAT and CDR2 FNYEAQ come from the germline V gene (reference sequence). Trimming left V 4 bases short and J 6 bases short, with 12 bases between. About this clone itself: Its antigen is not identified.

Overall study findings and caveats: The Treg-derived share of mappable alloreactive CD4+ clones averaged about 68% with siplizumab and roughly 28% in controls. It seemed that naive T cells were more diverse than memory cells and were major contributors to the alloresponse. No more than a minor fraction of alloreactive clones could be traced back to unstimulated subsets.

Assaying covered about 10^5 TCR templates per sample. The protocol was immunoSEQ multiplex PCR, while the TCRdb copy is restricted to in-frame clones and leaves out a portion. The sample carries approximately 40,000 clones, 89% recorded once. The sequence derives from a human donor in good health. Sequencing used naive CD4+ T cells sorted from blood. The V gene is TRBV7-7, the J gene TRBJ2-5; possibly TRBD1 for D (5 bases). The CDR3 spells CASSSAGLQTQYF. CDR3 in DNA: TGTGCCAGCAGCTCAGCAGGGTTGCAGACCCAGTACTTC.